A single sample is the source of the 21 T cell receptor beta chains below, sequenced in a study of blood T cell repertoires in COVID-19. This table comes from immunoSEQ multiplex PCR, and its TCRdb copy is limited to in-frame clones, with some not included. The table shows 35,000 to 50,000 clones, with 82% occurring only once. Sequenced: peripheral blood. The source is a woman in her 70s with acute or convalescent COVID-19.

J is TRBJ2-6 and V is TRBV7-9; a weak D match, TRBD1 (5 bases). Trimming removed 4 bases at V and 4 bases at J, with 11 bases between. The CDR3 loop spans 15 amino acids. CDR1 SEHNR and CDR2 FQNEAQ come from the germline V gene (reference sequence). The CDR3 bases are TGTGCCAGCAGCTCCCCAGGGTTCGGGGCCAACGTCCTGACTTTC. Amino acids: CASSSPGFGANVLTF.

The chain links TRBV7-9 to TRBJ2-7; 14 bases are shared with TRBD2. Looked up from germline, CDR1 is SEHNR and CDR2 is FQNEAQ (reference sequence). V lost 5 bases and J lost 2; bases outside the gene matches: 8. The CDR3 is 17 residues long. The CDR3 region is CASSPGLAGDNPYEQYF. The CDR3 DNA is TGTGCCAGCAGCCCGGGACTAGCGGGAGATAACCCCTACGAGCAGTACTTC.

The rearrangement uses TRBV5-1 and TRBJ2-7, with a tentative D call TRBD1 (5 bases). Germline V gene data show CDR1 as SGHRS and CDR2 as YFSETQ. The CDR3 is 14 amino acids. Trimming pared 0 bases from V and 5 bases from J, leaving 12 bases between. CDR3 in DNA: TGCGCCAGCAGCTTGGGGCAGGGCACCCACGAGCAGTACTTC. Translating gives CASSLGQGTHEQYF.

This chain joins TRBV27 and TRBJ2-1; D is perhaps TRBD2 (5 bases). CDR1 MNHEY and CDR2 SMNVEV come from the germline V gene (reference sequence). V dropped 2 bases and J dropped 3 bases, with 20 bases sitting between them. This CDR3 comprises 18 residues. Here the CDR3 reads CASSLKSVGNVNYNEQFF. The CDR3 coding sequence is TGTGCCAGCAGTTTAAAGTCGGTCGGGAACGTGAACTACAATGAGCAGTTCTTC.

The gene calls are TRBV6-6 and TRBJ1-2; 9 bases are shared with TRBD1. CDR1 is MNHNY, CDR2 SVGAGI, per germline (reference sequence). The CDR3 has 14 amino acids. After removal of 0 bases from V and 6 bases from J, the junction contained 2 bases not matched to a gene. CDR3 nucleotide sequence: TGTGCCAGCAGTTACTCGGGACAGGGTAATGGCTACACCTTC. Translation: CASSYSGQGNGYTF.

The chain couples TRBV28 to TRBJ2-2, with 11 bases aligning to TRBD2. J was trimmed by 5 bases and V by 4 bases; bases with no gene match: 6. The CDR3 consists of 16 residues. The germline gives CDR1 MDHEN, CDR2 SYDVKM. CDR3 nucleotides: TGTGCCAGCAGTTCGCGACTAGCGGGATTGACCGGGGAGCTGTTTTTT. This gives the protein CASSSRLAGLTGELFF. Full variable domain (remainder filled in from reference TRBV28 and TRBJ2-2): DVKVTQSSRYLVKRTGEKVFLECVQDMDHENMFWYRQDPGLGLRLIYFSYDVKMKEKGDIPEGYSVSREKKERFSLILESASTNQTSMYLCASSSRLAGLTGELFFGEGSRLTVL.

This clone has just one count. The chain combines TRBV7-8 with TRBJ1-1, with D perhaps matching TRBD1 (6 bases). Deletions cut 5 bases from V and 1 base from J, with 14 bases between. CDR3 length equals 15 residues. Germline V gives CDR1 SGHVS, CDR2 FQNEAQ. CDR3 nucleotide sequence: TGTGCCAGCAGCCTTCCCGACAGGTCGAACACTGAAGCTTTCTTT. This translates into CASSLPDRSNTEAFF.

This rearrangement joins TRBV11-3 to TRBJ1-2; 11 bases agree with TRBD1. The CDR3 runs to 16 residues. CDR1 is SGHNT and CDR2 is YENEEA in the germline V gene. The ends lost 5 bases at V and 3 bases at J; junction bases unmatched: 8. DNA for the CDR3: TGTGCCAGCAGCCTAGGGACAGGGGGAGAGGACTATGGCTACACCTTC. This codes for CASSLGTGGEDYGYTF.

The V and J genes are TRBV24-1 and TRBJ1-3; no reliable D call. The CDR3 totals 14 residues. The germline V gene encodes CDR1 KGHDR and CDR2 SFDVKD. V dropped 3 bases and J dropped 6 bases, with 11 bases sitting between them. The CDR3 here is CATSDTGEENTIYF. In DNA form, the CDR3 reads TGTGCCACCAGTGATACCGGGGAAGAAAACACCATATATTTT.

Only one count was recorded for this clone. The gene calls are TRBV6-2 or TRBV6-3 and TRBJ1-2; 7 bases align to TRBD1. The length of the CDR3 is 17 residues. Germline loops: CDR1 MNHEY, CDR2 SVGEGT. Trimming at V came to 5 bases and at J to 8 bases, leaving 20 bases not matched to a gene. The chain's CDR3 is CASSTGLQADRTGGYTF. CDR3 nucleotide sequence: TGTGCCAGCAGTACTGGCCTTCAGGCGGACAGGACAGGCGGCTACACCTTC.

This sequence joins TRBV7-2 and TRBJ2-3, with D perhaps TRBD2 (5 bases). The CDR3 has 14 residues. Germline CDR1 reads SGHTA; CDR2 reads FQGNSA. The V gene lost 2 bases and the J gene lost 8 bases, with 14 bases spanning the gap. The chain's CDR3 is CASSLLGGVVTQYF. CDR3 bases: TGTGCCAGCAGCTTATTAGGAGGAGTAGTTACGCAGTATTTT.

The chain carries TRBV18 and TRBJ2-7; tentative D call: TRBD2 (6 bases). The CDR3 covers 17 residues. The ends were cut back, 4 bases at V and 0 bases at J, with 19 bases in the middle. Germline loops: CDR1 KGHSH, CDR2 LQKENI. Here the CDR3 reads CASSLQRAGSYSYEQYF. DNA for the CDR3: TGTGCCAGCTCACTCCAAAGGGCGGGGTCCTACTCCTACGAGCAGTACTTC.

This clone was counted between two and nine times. The gene calls are TRBV18 and TRBJ1-4, with D possibly being TRBD1 (6 bases). Germline-derived CDR1 and CDR2 are KGHSH and LQKENI. CDR3 length equals 15 residues. Trimming removed 5 bases from V and 0 bases from J, with 10 bases in between. The CDR3 loop reads CASSRDMATNEKLFF. The CDR3 DNA reads as TGTGCCAGCTCAAGGGACATGGCAACTAATGAAAAACTGTTTTTT. The full variable domain, completed using reference TRBV18 and TRBJ1-4, is NAGVMQNPRHLVRRRGQEARLRCSPMKGHSHVYWYRQLPEEGLKFMVYLQKENIIDESGMPKERFSAEFPKEGPSILRIQQVVRGDSAAYFCASSRDMATNEKLFFGSGTQLSVL.

This sequence joins TRBV7-2 and TRBJ1-2; no definite D call. Germline V CDR1 and CDR2: SGHTA, FQGNSA. The CDR3 is 17 residues long. Trimming took off 2 bases at V and 3 bases at J, with 19 bases between the two ends. The CDR3 DNA reads TGTGCCAGCAGCTTATCCCATACCGGGAGGAACCACTATGGCTACACCTTC. It encodes CASSLSHTGRNHYGYTF.

The chain recombines TRBV18 with TRBJ2-7, with no clear D. This CDR3 has 15 residues. CDR1 KGHSH and CDR2 LQKENI come from the germline V gene. Trimming took off 1 base at V and 2 bases at J, with 12 bases between the two ends. CDR3 region: CASSPLPAPTYEQYF. Here the CDR3 DNA reads TGTGCCAGCTCACCACTACCAGCGCCAACCTACGAGCAGTACTTC.

V is TRBV29-1 and J is TRBJ2-2, with TRBD2 matching 10 bases. The length of the CDR3 is 16 residues. Germline CDR1 SQVTM, CDR2 ANQGSEA. With 2 bases clipped from V and 2 bases from J, the junction kept 5 bases outside the gene matches. The CDR3 nucleotides are TGCAGCGTTGAACATACTAGCGGGGTTAACACCGGGGAGCTGTTTTTT. Its translation: CSVEHTSGVNTGELFF.

This clone has a handful of counts. This chain joins TRBV29-1 and TRBJ1-6; unclear D gene. The CDR3 length is 13 residues. Germline CDR1 SQVTM, CDR2 ANQGSEA. Trimming removed 4 bases from V and 8 bases from J, with 12 bases in between. The CDR3 is CSVALTRDSPLHF. The CDR3 DNA follows: TGCAGCGTTGCCCTCACCCGGGATTCACCCCTCCACTTT.

V gene TRBV3-1 (or the pseudogene TRBV3-2) combines with J gene TRBJ1-1, with unresolved D. This CDR3 contains 13 residues. V was shortened by 5 bases and J by 3 bases, with 10 bases between the two germline ends. Germline V lookup: CDR1 LGHDT, CDR2 YNNKEL (reference sequence). The CDR3 region has the DNA TGTGCCAGCAGCTCCGGGGAGTACACTGAAGCTTTCTTT. Translated: CASSSGEYTEAFF.

This chain links TRBV15 with TRBJ2-7, with TRBD2 identical over 7 bases. Germline V gene sequence: CDR1 LNHNV, CDR2 YYDKDF (reference sequence). Unmatched junction bases numbered 2, after V lost 1 base and J lost 2 bases. CDR3 length: 14 amino acids. CDR3 sequence: CATSRGGTTYEQYF. The CDR3 coding sequence is TGTGCCACCAGCAGAGGAGGGACTACCTACGAGCAGTACTTC.

As to this clone: At one end the junction does not follow the germline gene, possibly because of a read error. V gene TRBV7-3 combines with J gene TRBJ2-4, with TRBD2 matching 11 bases. Germline V lookup: CDR1 SGHTA, CDR2 FQGTGA. CDR3 size: 13 residues. CDR3 in DNA: TGCTTACTAGCGGGAGTCCGTAAAAACATTCAGTACTTC. Protein: CLLAGVRKNIQYF.

The chain joins TRBV28 to TRBJ2-2; the match to TRBD1 covers 12 bases. Germline CDR1 and CDR2: MDHEN and SYDVKM. The CDR3 totals 16 residues. Trimming cost V 8 bases and J 7 bases; bases outside gene matches: 11. CDR3 nucleotide sequence: TGTGCCAGCGCCGGGACAGGGGGCTCCTACATCGGGGAGCTGTTTTTT. Translating gives CASAGTGGSYIGELFF.